This TCR beta chain was observed in a study of T cell changes during pregnancy in multiple sclerosis (dated by TCRdb to between 2017 and 2020). Background for the entire study: Changes in the T cell repertoire over the course of pregnancy were examined in this study in women with multiple sclerosis.

With respect to this clone: Its target antigen remains unknown. Per-base qualities were not stored, and no clone one base away is much larger. Other DNA sequences in the same sample also yield this CDR3.

Per the germline V gene, SGHAT is the CDR1 and FQNNGV is the CDR2. The CDR3 measures 13 amino acids from cysteine to phenylalanine. Just the 39-base CDR3 DNA is kept, in frame starting at base 1. Trimming takes 1 base from V and 3 bases from J, and the germline ends sit 7 bases apart. Library construction relied on the immunoSEQ multiplex PCR assay. TCRdb carries this immuneACCESS record with in-frame sequences only. Its versions omit some clonotypes, under half of them owing to an unresolved V gene in the studies checked, with the rest unexplained. The sample table shows under 95,000 clones, and approximately 92% are seen once. Of the sample, more than 2% is held by the ten largest clones.

The starting material was peripheral blood, obtained after pregnancy. This TCR came from a female donor with multiple sclerosis, enrolled in a pregnancy study. Here the chain combines TRBV11-2 and TRBJ2-7, with the D gene too uncertain to name. The nucleotide sequence is given as TGTGCCAGCAGCTTAGGGCAAGTCTACGAGCAGTACTTC. The encoded protein is CASSLGQVYEQYF. Where the CDR3 stops, the reference TRBV11-2 and TRBJ2-7 genes take over; the full variable domain is EAGVAQSPRYKIIEKRQSVAFWCNPISGHATLYWYQQILGQGPKLLIQFQNNGVVDDSQLPKDRFSAERLKGVDSTLKIQPAKLEDSAVYLCASSLGQVYEQYFGPGTRLTVT.